Detailed here is one TCR beta chain. This sample is drawn from a study of control samples from healthy donors and cancer patients. Profiled with immunoSEQ multiplex PCR; TCRdb holds only in-frame clones, not every one. The sample carries around 250,000 clones, around 79% recorded once. CDR1 and CDR2 (germline): LGHNA, YNFKEQ. The CDR3 runs 20 residues. V lost 0 bases, J lost 0 bases, and 21 bases lay in between. The sequence was collected from a woman aged 60-75 years with lung cancer. The chain couples TRBV4-2 to TRBJ1-3, with D hard to call. The source material was PBMCs. The CDR3 region has the DNA TGTGCCAGCAGCCAAGATCTCCTCGGACCTAGTTCCCCCTCTGGAAACACCATATATTTT. Protein: CASSQDLLGPSSPSGNTIYF.